A selection of T cell receptor beta chains follows, all from one sample in a study of blood T cell repertoires in COVID-19. Measured with immunoSEQ multiplex PCR; TCRdb has only the in-frame clones, and not every one. The data contain hundreds of thousands of clones, 90% of them seen just once; the ten biggest clones take up less than 2%. Sequences were obtained from PBMCs or T cells enriched from blood (not recorded which). These receptors originate from a woman in her late teens or twenties with acute COVID-19. CDR3s include the opening cysteine and the closing phenylalanine or tryptophan. Each record gives: D gene, V gene, CDR3 length, J gene, clone size, CDR3 DNA, CDR3 protein. The D gene is left open where the match is weak. Clone size is shown for a subset of rows, as once, few, many or a class of expanded clone.

d_gene: -; v_gene: TRBV28; len: 14; j_gene: TRBJ2-1; abundance: once; CDR3nt: TGTGCCAGCAGTTTGTCAGGGGGGAACAATGAGCAGTTCTTC; CDR3aa: CASSLSGGNNEQFF
d_gene: TRBD2; v_gene: TRBV3-1/TRBV3-2; len: 15; j_gene: TRBJ2-2; abundance: -; CDR3nt: TGTGCCAGCAGCTGGACAAGCGGGGGAACCGGGGAGCTGTTTTTT; CDR3aa: CASSWTSGGTGELFF
d_gene: -; v_gene: TRBV28; len: 13; j_gene: TRBJ2-7; abundance: -; CDR3nt: TGTGCCAGCAGTAGTATACAGGGTTTAGAGCAGTACTTC; CDR3aa: CASSSIQGLEQYF
d_gene: -; v_gene: TRBV10-2; len: 13; j_gene: TRBJ1-2; abundance: -; CDR3nt: TGCGCCAGCAGGGACTTAAGAAACTATGGCTACACCTTC; CDR3aa: CASRDLRNYGYTF
d_gene: TRBD1; v_gene: TRBV28; len: 15; j_gene: TRBJ2-4; abundance: -; CDR3nt: TGTGCCAGCAGTCTAAGACAGGGGGCAGGAAACATTCAGTACTTC; CDR3aa: CASSLRQGAGNIQYF
d_gene: -; v_gene: TRBV7-2; len: 14; j_gene: TRBJ2-2; abundance: -; CDR3nt: TGTGCCAGCAGCTTAGGACTGAACACCGGGGAGCTGTTTTTT; CDR3aa: CASSLGLNTGELFF
d_gene: -; v_gene: TRBV7-8; len: 15; j_gene: TRBJ2-6; abundance: -; CDR3nt: TGTGCCAGCAGCCACAGGATCTCTGGGGCCAACGTCCTGACTTTC; CDR3aa: CASSHRISGANVLTF
d_gene: -; v_gene: TRBV30; len: 17; j_gene: TRBJ1-6; abundance: -; CDR3nt: TGTGCCTGGAGTGTATCTGGGGTGGGAGACTTGGCTTCACCCCTCCACTTT; CDR3aa: CAWSVSGVGDLASPLHF
d_gene: -; v_gene: TRBV27; len: 16; j_gene: TRBJ1-2; abundance: -; CDR3nt: TGTGCCACCAAGCCAGTCCAGGGTAAGAATTATGATGGCTACACCTTC; CDR3aa: CATKPVQGKNYDGYTF
d_gene: -; v_gene: TRBV27; len: 12; j_gene: TRBJ2-7; abundance: -; CDR3nt: TGTGCCAGCAGGGGCAGTAACGAAGAGCAGTACTTC; CDR3aa: CASRGSNEEQYF
d_gene: -; v_gene: TRBV30; len: 16; j_gene: TRBJ1-6; abundance: few; CDR3nt: TGTGCCTGGAGTGCTTCCCGGACAGTCAATAATTCACCCCTCCACTTT; CDR3aa: CAWSASRTVNNSPLHF
d_gene: TRBD2; v_gene: TRBV28; len: 14; j_gene: TRBJ2-2; abundance: once; CDR3nt: TGTGCCACATCGGGACTAGCGGGAGAAGGGGAGCTGTTTTTT; CDR3aa: CATSGLAGEGELFF
d_gene: -; v_gene: TRBV5-1; len: 14; j_gene: TRBJ2-3; abundance: -; CDR3nt: TGCGCCAGCAGCTCGGCCCAGGGTTTCGATACGCAGTATTTT; CDR3aa: CASSSAQGFDTQYF
d_gene: TRBD1; v_gene: TRBV29-1; len: 13; j_gene: TRBJ1-2; abundance: once; CDR3nt: TGCAGCTACTCACAGGGGGCTGGCTATGGCTACACCTTC; CDR3aa: CSYSQGAGYGYTF
d_gene: -; v_gene: TRBV30; len: 12; j_gene: TRBJ2-1; abundance: -; CDR3nt: TGTGCCTGGAGTCCCGGGGTAGCTGAGCAGTTCTTC; CDR3aa: CAWSPGVAEQFF
d_gene: -; v_gene: TRBV7-8; len: 15; j_gene: TRBJ1-5; abundance: -; CDR3nt: TGTGCCAGCAGCCCGACAGTAAATAGCAATCAGCCCCAGCATTTT; CDR3aa: CASSPTVNSNQPQHF
d_gene: TRBD2; v_gene: TRBV11-2; len: 17; j_gene: TRBJ2-3; abundance: -; CDR3nt: TGTGCCAGCAGCTTAGCCGGACTAGCGGGAGGTACAGATACGCAGTATTTT; CDR3aa: CASSLAGLAGGTDTQYF
d_gene: -; v_gene: TRBV7-8; len: 14; j_gene: TRBJ2-7; abundance: once; CDR3nt: TGTGCCAGCAGCCCCAGAGCAGACAACTACGAGCAGTACTTC; CDR3aa: CASSPRADNYEQYF
d_gene: -; v_gene: TRBV24-1; len: 16; j_gene: TRBJ1-1; abundance: -; CDR3nt: TGTGCCACCAGTGACCCCAAGGGGGGGGAAGTCACTGAAGCTTTCTTT; CDR3aa: CATSDPKGGEVTEAFF
d_gene: -; v_gene: TRBV24-1; len: 16; j_gene: TRBJ2-2; abundance: -; CDR3nt: TGTGCCACCAGCCAACTACAGGGCACGAACACCGGGGAGCTGTTTTTT; CDR3aa: CATSQLQGTNTGELFF
d_gene: -; v_gene: TRBV6-6; len: 17; j_gene: TRBJ1-4; abundance: -; CDR3nt: TGTGCCAGCAGTCCCGCCTCTTACAGGGCGGCTAATGAAAAACTGTTTTTT; CDR3aa: CASSPASYRAANEKLFF
d_gene: -; v_gene: TRBV11-2; len: 16; j_gene: TRBJ2-3; abundance: few; CDR3nt: TGTGCCAGCAGCTTATCGCCACTACCGGTCACAGATACGCAGTATTTT; CDR3aa: CASSLSPLPVTDTQYF
d_gene: TRBD1; v_gene: TRBV6-5; len: 14; j_gene: TRBJ2-4; abundance: -; CDR3nt: TGTGCCAGCAGGATGACAGGGGGCGATGACATTCAGTACTTC; CDR3aa: CASRMTGGDDIQYF
d_gene: TRBD1; v_gene: TRBV14; len: 19; j_gene: TRBJ2-7; abundance: few; CDR3nt: TGTGCCAGCAGCCAAGGGGAGTATTGGGGGACAGGACACTCCTACGAGCAGTACTTC; CDR3aa: CASSQGEYWGTGHSYEQYF
d_gene: TRBD1; v_gene: TRBV6-5; len: 13; j_gene: TRBJ2-7; abundance: -; CDR3nt: TGTGCCAGCAGTACCTGGACAGGGGACGAGCAGTACTTC; CDR3aa: CASSTWTGDEQYF
d_gene: TRBD2; v_gene: TRBV7-9; len: 14; j_gene: TRBJ2-3; abundance: few; CDR3nt: TGTGCCAGCAGCTTGCGGGAGAGGGCAGATACGCAGTATTTT; CDR3aa: CASSLRERADTQYF
d_gene: TRBD2; v_gene: TRBV5-4; len: 15; j_gene: TRBJ2-3; abundance: -; CDR3nt: TGTGCCAGCAGGCTAGGCGGGAGTACTGAAGATACGCAGTATTTT; CDR3aa: CASRLGGSTEDTQYF
d_gene: -; v_gene: TRBV29-1; len: 13; j_gene: TRBJ1-1; abundance: -; CDR3nt: TGCAGCGTTCCCCTCGACAGCAACACTGAAGCTTTCTTT; CDR3aa: CSVPLDSNTEAFF
d_gene: TRBD1; v_gene: TRBV30; len: 13; j_gene: TRBJ2-7; abundance: -; CDR3nt: TGTGCCTGGAGTGTGGACAGGGAGTACGAGCAGTACTTC; CDR3aa: CAWSVDREYEQYF
d_gene: -; v_gene: TRBV28; len: 16; j_gene: TRBJ1-4; abundance: -; CDR3nt: TGTGCCAGCAGCTCTCCCCGTTCGGTCTCTAATGAAAAACTGTTTTTT; CDR3aa: CASSSPRSVSNEKLFF
d_gene: TRBD1; v_gene: TRBV27; len: 14; j_gene: TRBJ1-2; abundance: -; CDR3nt: TGTGCCAGCAGTCCGGGACAGGGGGCCTATGGCTACACCTTC; CDR3aa: CASSPGQGAYGYTF
d_gene: TRBD1; v_gene: TRBV18; len: 13; j_gene: TRBJ2-7; abundance: once; CDR3nt: TGTGCCAGCTCACCAACAGGGGGCCACGAGCAGTACTTC; CDR3aa: CASSPTGGHEQYF
d_gene: TRBD2; v_gene: TRBV5-1; len: 17; j_gene: TRBJ2-3; abundance: -; CDR3nt: TGCGCCAGCAGCTTGGGAGGGCTAGCGGGCAACACAGATACGCAGTATTTT; CDR3aa: CASSLGGLAGNTDTQYF
d_gene: -; v_gene: TRBV19; len: 14; j_gene: TRBJ1-5; abundance: -; CDR3nt: TGTGCCAGTAACGACCTGGGGGCTGAGCAGCCCCAGCATTTT; CDR3aa: CASNDLGAEQPQHF
d_gene: TRBD1; v_gene: TRBV5-6; len: 14; j_gene: TRBJ1-2; abundance: -; CDR3nt: TGTGCCAGCCGAGATACAGGGGATGCCTATGGCTACACCTTC; CDR3aa: CASRDTGDAYGYTF
d_gene: TRBD2; v_gene: TRBV18; len: 15; j_gene: TRBJ2-1; abundance: -; CDR3nt: TGTGCCAGCTCTGTTCTAGCGGGAGGACGGAATGAGCAGTTCTTC; CDR3aa: CASSVLAGGRNEQFF
d_gene: -; v_gene: TRBV11-1; len: 13; j_gene: TRBJ1-1; abundance: -; CDR3nt: TGTGCCAGCAGTAGGACAGAGAACACTGAAGCTTTCTTT; CDR3aa: CASSRTENTEAFF
d_gene: -; v_gene: TRBV27; len: 14; j_gene: TRBJ2-7; abundance: -; CDR3nt: TGTGCCAGCAGTTTCGGGACTTCTACCTACGAGCAGTACTTC; CDR3aa: CASSFGTSTYEQYF
d_gene: TRBD2; v_gene: TRBV5-1; len: 15; j_gene: TRBJ2-2; abundance: -; CDR3nt: TGCGCCAGCAGCTTTAGCGGGACTAACACCGGGGAGCTGTTTTTT; CDR3aa: CASSFSGTNTGELFF
d_gene: -; v_gene: TRBV4-1; len: 14; j_gene: TRBJ2-7; abundance: -; CDR3nt: TGCGCCAGCAGCCAATTAGGACAGAAAAACGAGCAGTACTTC; CDR3aa: CASSQLGQKNEQYF
d_gene: TRBD1; v_gene: TRBV5-1; len: 16; j_gene: TRBJ1-6; abundance: -; CDR3nt: TGCGCCAGCAGCTCAGAGCACGGACAGGGAGGTTCACCCCTCCACTTT; CDR3aa: CASSSEHGQGGSPLHF
d_gene: TRBD1; v_gene: TRBV7-9; len: 19; j_gene: TRBJ2-6; abundance: many; CDR3nt: TGTGCCAGCAGCGCTCAATACAGGGGGCTAATTTCTGGGGCCAACGTCCTGACTTTC; CDR3aa: CASSAQYRGLISGANVLTF
d_gene: TRBD1; v_gene: TRBV6-1; len: 14; j_gene: TRBJ1-2; abundance: -; CDR3nt: TGTGCCAGCAGTGAACTGACAGGGTTCGGTGGCTACACCTTC; CDR3aa: CASSELTGFGGYTF
d_gene: -; v_gene: TRBV5-1; len: 15; j_gene: TRBJ1-6; abundance: -; CDR3nt: TGCGCCAGCAGCGTCAGTAAATTGGCGGATTCACCCCTCCACTTT; CDR3aa: CASSVSKLADSPLHF
d_gene: TRBD1; v_gene: TRBV4-1; len: 18; j_gene: TRBJ1-2; abundance: -; CDR3nt: TGCGCCAGCAGCCAAAGTGTCGGACAGGGCCCTACTAACTATGGCTACACCTTC; CDR3aa: CASSQSVGQGPTNYGYTF
d_gene: -; v_gene: TRBV7-9; len: 15; j_gene: TRBJ1-5; abundance: -; CDR3nt: TGTGCCAGCAGCTTTGATACGAGGGGCAATCAGCCCCAGCATTTT; CDR3aa: CASSFDTRGNQPQHF
d_gene: TRBD2; v_gene: TRBV28; len: 15; j_gene: TRBJ2-7; abundance: once; CDR3nt: TGTGCCAGCTCCACCGGGGCGGGAGGGTCCTACGAGCAGTACTTC; CDR3aa: CASSTGAGGSYEQYF
d_gene: -; v_gene: TRBV19; len: 15; j_gene: TRBJ2-7; abundance: -; CDR3nt: TGTGCCAGTACGCAGGACAGGGAGGGATCCTACGAGCAGTACTTC; CDR3aa: CASTQDREGSYEQYF
d_gene: TRBD2; v_gene: TRBV18; len: 17; j_gene: TRBJ2-3; abundance: -; CDR3nt: TGTGCCAGCTCACCACCGACTAGCGGGAGAGTCACAGATACGCAGTATTTT; CDR3aa: CASSPPTSGRVTDTQYF
d_gene: TRBD1; v_gene: TRBV27; len: 16; j_gene: TRBJ1-5; abundance: -; CDR3nt: TGTGCCAGCAGTTTATCGGCAGGGGGGCGTGGGCAGCCCCAGCATTTT; CDR3aa: CASSLSAGGRGQPQHF
d_gene: TRBD2; v_gene: TRBV5-1; len: 14; j_gene: TRBJ2-1; abundance: once; CDR3nt: TGCGCCAGCAGTCCGGGACTAGTGTACAATGAGCAGTTCTTC; CDR3aa: CASSPGLVYNEQFF
d_gene: TRBD1; v_gene: TRBV5-4; len: 17; j_gene: TRBJ1-2; abundance: once; CDR3nt: TGTGCCAGCAGCCCGGGGACAGGGGGGCAGCTAGGCTATGGCTACACCTTC; CDR3aa: CASSPGTGGQLGYGYTF
d_gene: TRBD2; v_gene: TRBV30; len: 15; j_gene: TRBJ2-1; abundance: -; CDR3nt: TGTGCCTGGACATGGACTAGTTCTCCCTACAATGAGCAGTTCTTC; CDR3aa: CAWTWTSSPYNEQFF
d_gene: TRBD2; v_gene: TRBV7-9; len: 17; j_gene: TRBJ2-3; abundance: -; CDR3nt: TGTGCCAGCAGCTTATTTTCCCAAGCGGGAGTACCAGATACGCAGTATTTT; CDR3aa: CASSLFSQAGVPDTQYF
d_gene: TRBD1; v_gene: TRBV11-3; len: 14; j_gene: TRBJ2-1; abundance: -; CDR3nt: TGTGCCAGCAGCCCTGGACAGGGGGAAAATGAGCAGTTCTTC; CDR3aa: CASSPGQGENEQFF
d_gene: -; v_gene: TRBV27; len: 15; j_gene: TRBJ1-5; abundance: -; CDR3nt: TGTGCCAGCAGTTTATCACGGGGGGCTGGGCAGCCCCAGCATTTT; CDR3aa: CASSLSRGAGQPQHF